This T cell receptor (beta chain) was profiled in a study of T-cell reconstitution after alpha-beta-depleted transplantation in children. Germline CDR1 and CDR2: SNHLY and FYNNEI. The CDR3 is 15 amino acids. V lost 1 base and J lost 6, with 13 bases in between. Overall study findings and caveats: The study reportedly traced alpha-beta T cells about two months after transplant to several hundred expanded graft clones. T-cell counts and diversity were attributed mostly to newly produced T cells one year after transplant. Surviving recipient T cells and thymic progenitors underlay high day-60 TCRbeta diversity in some patients.

Unique molecular identifiers were built into the TCRbeta library. MiXCR was run by TCRdb on the PCR reads, yielding one entry per CDR3 protein. This table has 700,000 to 850,000 distinct CDR3 sequences, approximately 15% appearing once. About this clonotype: Antigen unknown.

This TCR came from a male patient aged 10-17 years who had a stem cell transplant for acute lymphoblastic leukemia, so the T cells may come from the graft donor. Specimen: PBMCs, mostly from graft donor cells, collected 360 days after TCRalphabeta/CD19-depleted stem cell transplant. V is TRBV2 and J is TRBJ2-1; D gene uncertain. Here the CDR3 DNA reads TGTGCCAGCAGTGAAGAGCTTCTTACGACCAATGAGCAGTTCTTC. The encoded protein is CASSEELLTTNEQFF.